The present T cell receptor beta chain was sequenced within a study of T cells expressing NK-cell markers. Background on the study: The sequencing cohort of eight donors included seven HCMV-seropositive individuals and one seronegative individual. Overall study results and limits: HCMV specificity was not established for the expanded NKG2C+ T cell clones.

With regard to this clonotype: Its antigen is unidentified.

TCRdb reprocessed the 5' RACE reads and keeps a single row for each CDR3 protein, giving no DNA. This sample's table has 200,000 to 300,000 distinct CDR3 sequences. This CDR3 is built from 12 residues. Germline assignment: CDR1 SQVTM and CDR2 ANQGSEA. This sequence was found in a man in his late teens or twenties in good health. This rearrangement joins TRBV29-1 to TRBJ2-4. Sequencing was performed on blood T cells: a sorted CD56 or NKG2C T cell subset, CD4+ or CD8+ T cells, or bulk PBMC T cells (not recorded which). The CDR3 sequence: CSVAVAKNIQYF.